This T cell receptor beta chain stems from a study of blood T cell repertoires in COVID-19 (TCRdb year 2020). In terms of the full investigation: Collaborator samples came from the United States, Italy and Spain and covered acute and convalescent phases of COVID-19. The repertoires were released in a freely available public database intended as a resource for research on the immune response to SARS-CoV-2. Samples were obtained from the ongoing ImmuneRACE study (first 160 participants) and from some 1,200 subjects provided by 6 global collaborators. Subjects who had been exposed to COVID-19, were actively infected with it, or had recovered from it provided the deeply sampled blood TCRbeta repertoires that made up the dataset. The prospective study material was composed of cDNA or gDNA derived from T cells, B-cell-depleted T cells, or PBMCs. HLA class I and class II types, where available, came from metadata supplied by the sample provider rather than from assay-based typing. Sample metadata almost always included a de-identified subject ID, COVID-19 status, age in years and sex. The paper as a whole reports these results and caveats: Clinical and demographic metadata were provided uncurated, with the amount varying by source and participant.

Participants in the prospective study were aged roughly 18 to 100 years, lived in 20 to 30 United States geographic areas, and enrolled through a virtual design. To assign participants to cohorts, the prospective study relied on clinical history that participants themselves reported in a screening survey and a study questionnaire. Recovered participants in ImmuneRACE Cohort 3 were defined by two consecutive negative NP/OP PCR tests, clearance by a healthcare professional, or resolution of symptoms. Each participant in the prospective study had whole blood, serum and a nasopharyngeal or oropharyngeal swab collected by mobile phlebotomists. Additional blood draws and questionnaires over a 2-month period could optionally be provided by prospective study participants. Prospective study blood samples were shipped either frozen or at room temperature before DNA extraction. Notes on this clone: It has no known antigen specificity. Within one base of it there is no much larger clone, and no base qualities were kept.

TCRbeta CDR3 regions were amplified from genomic DNA by means of the immunoSEQ Assay, a bias-controlled multiplex PCR. The authors' analysis ran thus. Within the assay, amplification of reference gene primers was used to estimate how many nucleated cells each sample contained. To quantify the absolute abundance of each unique TCRbeta CDR3 rearrangement, sequence reads were collapsed and filtered. For each sample, productive Simpson clonality was calculated by taking the square root of Simpson's diversity index across productive rearrangements. TCRdb's version of the immuneACCESS table is confined to in-frame rearrangements and falls short of the full clone set. An unresolved V gene accounts for under half of the shortfall where checked; the remainder is of unknown origin. The DNA was the basis for D and trimming; V, J and clone size are from that table. Present in this sample are a few hundred thousand clones, around 90% of which were seen just once. The top ten constitute 6% to 7% of the sample.

Source material: PBMCs or T cells enriched from blood (not recorded which). This clonotype was obtained from a woman aged 40 to 50 who had recovered from COVID-19.

The CDR3: CASSQHHQETQYF. The DNA sequence is given as TGTGCCAGCAGCCAACACCACCAAGAGACCCAGTACTTC. The receptor chain draws on TRBV7-2 and TRBJ2-5; there is no confident call for the D gene. Reading the germline V gene gives CDR1 SGHTA and CDR2 FQGNSA. Trimming takes 5 bases from V and 0 bases from J, and the germline ends sit 7 bases apart. From cysteine to phenylalanine, the CDR3 is 13 amino acids long. Just CDR3 DNA is preserved here, 39 bases in frame from base 1.